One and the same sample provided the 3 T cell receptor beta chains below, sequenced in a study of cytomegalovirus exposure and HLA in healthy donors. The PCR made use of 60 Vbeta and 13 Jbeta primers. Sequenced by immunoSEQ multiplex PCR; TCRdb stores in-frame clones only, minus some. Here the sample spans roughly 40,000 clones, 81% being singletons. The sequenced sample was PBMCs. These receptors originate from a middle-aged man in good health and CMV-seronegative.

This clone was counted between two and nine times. The CDR3 bases are TGTGCCAGCAAAGGGAGCTCCTACAATGAGCAGTTCTTC. This translates into CASKGSSYNEQFF. The J gene is TRBJ2-1, the V gene TRBV25-1; possible D gene TRBD2, 5 bases. CDR3 length equals 13 residues. Germline CDR1 MGHDK, CDR2 SYGVNS. V lost 7 bases, J lost 0 bases, and 7 bases lay in between.

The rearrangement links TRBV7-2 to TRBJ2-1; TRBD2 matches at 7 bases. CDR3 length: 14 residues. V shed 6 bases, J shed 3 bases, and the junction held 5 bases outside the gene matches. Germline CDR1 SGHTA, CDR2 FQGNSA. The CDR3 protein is CASRRLADYNEQFF. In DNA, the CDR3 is TGTGCCAGCAGACGACTAGCAGACTACAATGAGCAGTTCTTC.

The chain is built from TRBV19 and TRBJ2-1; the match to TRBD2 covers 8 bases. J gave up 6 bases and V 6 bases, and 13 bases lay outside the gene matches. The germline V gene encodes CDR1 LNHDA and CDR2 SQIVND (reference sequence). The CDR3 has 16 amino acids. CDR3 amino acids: CASSSTGTSPSNEQFF. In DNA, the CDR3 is TGTGCCAGTAGCTCAACTGGGACTAGTCCTTCCAATGAGCAGTTCTTC.